One and the same sample provided the 32 T cell receptor beta chains below, sequenced in a study of blood T cells in healthy people across ages. The second PCR ran about 6 to 11 cycles with a sample-barcoded 5' primer and J-beta primers. MiXCR was run by TCRdb on the 5' RACE reads, yielding one entry per CDR3 protein. Counted here are 850,000 to 1,000,000 distinct CDR3 sequences, 45% to 60% occurring once; the ten biggest clones make up over 20%. Sequenced sample: blood. Receptors were obtained from a woman aged 55-70 years in good health.

This sequence joins TRBV3-1 and TRBJ2-1; the D call may be TRBD1 or TRBD2 (5 bases each). Germline V gene data show CDR1 as LGHDT and CDR2 as YNNKEL (reference sequence). The germline V and J ends were trimmed by 6 bases and 9 bases, with 15 bases remaining between them. The CDR3 is 13 amino acids. The CDR3 bases are TGTGCCAGCAGTTCGGGACGGTGGGGTGAGCAGTTCTTC. Its protein product is CASSSGRWGEQFF.

The J gene is TRBJ2-4, the V gene TRBV6-5; 7 nucleotides match TRBD1. The end of the DNA fits TRBJ2-7 better, so the J call may be wrong. CDR1 and CDR2 (germline): MNHEY, SVGAGI. The CDR3 has 16 residues. CDR3 sequence (DNA): TGTGCCAGCAGTTCCTCTGCAGGGGGATTAACCTACGAGCAGTACTTC. It specifies CASSSSAGGLTYEQYF.

The chain is built from TRBV7-2 and TRBJ2-2; D may be TRBD2 (5 bases). V gave up 2 bases and J gave up 5 bases, with 18 bases separating them. This CDR3 is 17 amino acids long. Germline assignment: CDR1 SGHTA and CDR2 FQGNSA. The CDR3, as DNA: TGTGCCAGCAGCTTACGCGGAAGAGGGCTCGGGACCGGGGAGCTGTTTTTT. Its protein product is CASSLRGRGLGTGELFF.

This clonotype was counted a single time. The chain employs TRBV5-1 and TRBJ2-7, with TRBD2 matching 7 bases. The DNA end lines up better with TRBJ2-5; the J call may be wrong. The CDR3 covers 16 residues. The germline V gene encodes CDR1 SGHRS and CDR2 YFSETQ. CDR3 sequence reads: CASSLDLSGFGGTQYF. As DNA, the CDR3 is TGCGCCAGCAGCTTGGATCTTAGCGGGTTCGGAGGGACCCAGTACTTC.

Remarks on this clonotype: With a much larger clone just one base away, this may be a read error. The CDR3: CASSLLDRGYNSPLHF. The CDR3 DNA sequence: TGTGCCAGCAGCTTATTAGACAGAGGATATAATTCACCCCTCCACTTT. The chain links TRBV11-2 to TRBJ1-6; a possible D gene is TRBD1 (5 bases). Germline lookup yields CDR1 SGHAT and CDR2 FQNNGV. The CDR3 totals 16 residues. V lost 2 bases, J lost 4 bases, and 12 bases lay in between.

The rearrangement joins TRBV20-1 to TRBJ2-7, with 14 bases lining up with TRBD2. Trimming took 6 bases from V and 2 from J; bases not matched to a gene: 3. CDR1 is DFQATT, CDR2 SNEGSKA, per germline (reference sequence). CDR3 length: 14 amino acids. This CDR3 is CSATGLAGAYEQYF. The CDR3 DNA is TGCAGTGCCACGGGACTAGCGGGGGCCTACGAGCAGTACTTC.

The chain links TRBV24-1 to TRBJ2-2; D is ambiguous. The CDR3 is made up of 12 amino acids. The V gene lost 0 bases and the J gene lost 9 bases, with 4 bases spanning the gap. CDR1 and CDR2 from the germline V gene are KGHDR and SFDVKD. The CDR3 loop reads CATSDLARELFF. Written as DNA, the CDR3 is TGTGCCACCAGTGATTTGGCGAGGGAGCTGTTTTTT.

The chain recombines TRBV18 with TRBJ2-7; D perhaps matches TRBD2 (5 bases). This CDR3 has 14 amino acids. Trimming cost V 5 bases and J 1 base, with 12 bases left between them. Germline loops: CDR1 KGHSH, CDR2 LQKENI. For the CDR3, the DNA is TGTGCCAGCTCAGCGGACTTGATATCCTACGAGCAGTACTTC. This codes for CASSADLISYEQYF. Complete variable domain (other parts from reference TRBV18 and TRBJ2-7): NAGVMQNPRHLVRRRGQEARLRCSPMKGHSHVYWYRQLPEEGLKFMVYLQKENIIDESGMPKERFSAEFPKEGPSILRIQQVVRGDSAAYFCASSADLISYEQYFGPGTRLTVT.

V usage is TRBV12-3 or TRBV12-4 and J usage is TRBJ2-2; no reliable D call. The V gene lost 1 base and the J gene lost 0 bases, with 6 bases spanning the gap. This CDR3 contains 15 residues. The CDR3 region has the DNA TGTGCCAGCAGTTTAGGGACCCCGAACACCGGGGAGCTGTTTTTT. This gives the protein CASSLGTPNTGELFF.

Concerning this clonotype: At one end the junction does not follow the germline gene, possibly because of a read error. V gene TRBV29-1 combines with J gene TRBJ1-4; 10 nucleotides align to TRBD1. This CDR3 region has 15 residues. Germline CDR1 is SQVTM and CDR2 is ANQGSEA. For the CDR3, the DNA is TGCAGCGTTTTGGGACAGGGGAGGAAAAATGAAAAACTGTTATTT. Protein product: CSVLGQGRKNEKLLF.

CDR3 DNA: TGTGCCAGCAGTTTGGGAGGGGACGCCTACGAGCAGTACTTC. Protein sequence: CASSLGGDAYEQYF. This chain uses TRBV12-3 or TRBV12-4 with TRBJ2-7; 7 nucleotides match TRBD2. The CDR3 sequence is 14 residues long. V shed 3 bases, J shed 2 bases, and the junction held 4 bases outside the gene matches.

The chain combines TRBV20-1 with TRBJ2-7, with D unclear. Germline V gives CDR1 DFQATT, CDR2 SNEGSKA (reference sequence). The CDR3 is 14 residues long. The V gene lost 5 bases and the J gene lost 4 bases, with 18 bases spanning the gap. CDR3 nucleotides: TGCAGTGCTGCGGAATATTCAGATCTTTACGAGCAGTACTTC. Protein sequence: CSAAEYSDLYEQYF.

This clonotype was picked up a small number of times. The V and J genes are TRBV9 and TRBJ2-3; 12 nucleotides line up with TRBD2. V shed 3 bases and J 2 bases; nucleotides not matched to a gene: 7. The CDR3 has 17 residues. Germline V gene data show CDR1 as SGDLS and CDR2 as YYNGEE. The CDR3 sequence: CASSERGLAGLTDTQYF. CDR3 bases: TGTGCCAGCAGCGAACGGGGACTAGCGGGTCTCACAGATACGCAGTATTTT.

On this clonotype itself: At one boundary the junction diverges from the germline segment, which might be a read error. This chain links TRBV6-5 with TRBJ1-4, with D uncertain. The CDR3 is made up of 13 amino acids. Germline-derived CDR1 and CDR2 are MNHEY and SVGAGI. CDR3 amino acids: CASSSSYRGKLFF. CDR3 DNA: TGTGCCAGTAGTTCATCCTACAGAGGAAAACTGTTTTTT.

This CDR3 reads CALTGTGSYEQYF. The CDR3 bases are TGTGCCTTGACCGGGACAGGCTCCTACGAGCAGTACTTC. The chain couples TRBV30 to TRBJ2-7; 8 bases are shared with TRBD1. CDR1 and CDR2 from the germline V gene are GTSNPN and SVGIG (reference sequence). The V segment lost 7 bases and the J segment 0 bases; nucleotides outside the gene matches: 5. This CDR3 is built from 13 residues.

V gene TRBV2 combines with J gene TRBJ1-1; no reliable D call. CDR1 is SNHLY, CDR2 FYNNEI, per germline. Between the trimmed V and J ends, which lost 2 bases and 11 bases, there was a span of 9 bases. The CDR3 is made up of 11 amino acids. In DNA form, the CDR3 reads TGTGCCAGCAGTGAATCGGTTCGGGCTTTCTTT. Protein: CASSESVRAFF. The variable domain in full, with the rest retrieved from reference TRBV2 and TRBJ1-1, is EPEVTQTPSHQVTQMGQEVILRCVPISNHLYFYWYRQILGQKVEFLVSFYNNEISEKSEIFDDQFSVERPDGSNFTLKIRSTKLEDSAMYFCASSESVRAFFGQGTRLTVV.

This clonotype has a handful of counts. The J gene is TRBJ2-7, the V gene TRBV4-2; possibly TRBD2 for D (6 bases). CDR1 LGHNA and CDR2 YNFKEQ come from the germline V gene. V lost 7 bases to trimming and J lost 0 bases, with 10 bases between them. The CDR3 extends over 13 amino acids. The CDR3: CASNPGSSYEQYF. The DNA of the CDR3 is TGTGCCAGCAACCCCGGGAGCTCCTACGAGCAGTACTTC.

The V gene is TRBV21-1, the J gene TRBJ2-6. TRBV21-1 counts as a pseudogene. The CDR3 is 16 amino acids. CDR3 protein: CASSKGASSGANVLTF. As DNA, the CDR3 is TGTGCCAGCAGCAAAGGAGCCAGCTCTGGGGCCAACGTCCTGACTTTC.

The J gene is TRBJ2-7, the V gene TRBV29-1; 15 nucleotides match TRBD2. The CDR3 loop spans 17 amino acids. Germline CDR1 reads SQVTM; CDR2 reads ANQGSEA. J was trimmed by 7 bases and V by 0 bases; bases with no gene match: 10. The CDR3: CSVEDPGLAGGPGEQYF. CDR3 nucleotide sequence: TGCAGCGTTGAAGATCCCGGACTAGCGGGAGGGCCAGGGGAGCAGTACTTC.

The gene calls are TRBV20-1 and TRBJ2-7; maybe TRBD1 (5 bases). The tail of the sequence fits TRBJ2-5 better, so the J call may be wrong. The length of the CDR3 is 12 residues. Germline V CDR1 and CDR2: DFQATT, SNEGSKA (reference sequence). The CDR3 protein is CSADQGKETQYF. The CDR3 DNA is TGCAGTGCAGACCAGGGCAAAGAGACCCAGTACTTC.

V usage is TRBV7-2 and J usage is TRBJ2-5, with D possibly TRBD2 on 5 matching bases. CDR3 length: 14 amino acids. The germline CDR1 and CDR2 sequences are SGHTA and FQGNSA. V gave up 2 bases and J gave up 11 bases, with 18 bases separating them. The CDR3 coding sequence is TGTGCCAGCAGCTTACCAGGTCGCAATGGGGAGCAGTACTTC. Protein: CASSLPGRNGEQYF.

Details on this clonotype: Given a much more abundant clone one base away, this may be a read error. This chain uses TRBV29-1 with TRBJ1-4, with TRBD1 as a possible D gene (5 bases). Germline V lookup: CDR1 SQVTM, CDR2 ANQGSEA. CDR3 length equals 12 residues. CDR3 protein: CSVRDRGERLFF. The CDR3 DNA reads TGCAGCGTCCGGGATCGGGGCGAAAGACTGTTTTTT.

The J gene is TRBJ1-2, the V gene TRBV20-1, with D uncertain. Between the trimmed V and J ends, which lost 7 bases and 4 bases, there was a span of 16 bases. CDR3 length: 13 amino acids. Germline loops: CDR1 DFQATT, CDR2 SNEGSKA (reference sequence). For the CDR3, the DNA is TGCAGTGTTCAGACCCGAGGAGTCTATGGCTACACCTTC. Protein product: CSVQTRGVYGYTF.

This clonotype occurred a few times. This sequence joins TRBV20-1 and TRBJ2-2; D is undetermined. CDR3 size: 14 residues. Germline CDR1 and CDR2: DFQATT and SNEGSKA (reference sequence). V was clipped by 3 bases and J by 7 bases, with 15 bases between them. CDR3 in amino acids: CSASRHQTGGELFF. The CDR3 nucleotides are TGCAGTGCTAGCCGACACCAGACTGGCGGGGAGCTGTTTTTT.

This rearrangement joins TRBV7-3 to TRBJ1-1, with 8 positions matching TRBD1. J gave up 0 bases and V 5 bases, and 8 bases lay outside the gene matches. The germline gives CDR1 SGHTA, CDR2 FQGTGA. The CDR3 is 16 amino acids. The CDR3 reads CASSQQGALMNTEAFF. The CDR3 nucleotides are TGTGCCAGCAGCCAGCAGGGGGCTTTGATGAACACTGAAGCTTTCTTT.

The rearrangement uses TRBV27 and TRBJ2-7, with D maybe TRBD2 (6 bases). Germline assignment: CDR1 MNHEY and CDR2 SMNVEV (reference sequence). Trimming removed 6 bases at V and 0 bases at J, with 12 bases between. The CDR3 extends over 14 amino acids. For the CDR3, the DNA is TGTGCCAGCAGCATAGCGGTTAGCTCCTACGAGCAGTACTTC. It translates to CASSIAVSSYEQYF.

The rearrangement links TRBV4-3 to TRBJ2-3; 7 bases match TRBD2. CDR1 LGHNA and CDR2 YSLEER come from the germline V gene. Trimming removed 0 bases from V and 3 bases from J; junction bases left unmatched: 6. The length of the CDR3 is 16 residues. The CDR3 DNA is TGCGCCAGCAGCCAAGAATGGAAGGGAGGGACAGATACGCAGTATTTT. This encodes CASSQEWKGGTDTQYF.

This clonotype was detected a few times. Here the CDR3 reads CASRPLRGQGYSPLHF. As DNA, the CDR3 is TGTGCCAGCAGACCTCTCCGGGGACAGGGATATTCACCCCTCCACTTT. J is TRBJ1-6 and V is TRBV11-2; TRBD1 aligns across 9 bases. The CDR3 covers 16 residues. V shed 6 bases, J shed 8 bases, and the junction held 11 bases outside the gene matches. Germline CDR1 and CDR2: SGHAT and FQNNGV.

As DNA, the CDR3 is TGTGCCAGCAGCCAGCCCCCGACTAGCGGGAGAGATACGCAGTATTTT. Encoded protein: CASSQPPTSGRDTQYF. This chain uses TRBV3-1 with TRBJ2-3, with TRBD2 matching 12 bases. Per germline, CDR1 LGHDT and CDR2 YNNKEL (reference sequence). V shed 3 bases and J 5 bases; nucleotides not matched to a gene: 6. This CDR3 has 16 residues.

The chain uses TRBV14 and TRBJ2-3; 7 bases agree with TRBD1. With 5 bases clipped from V and 3 bases from J, the junction kept 5 bases outside the gene matches. CDR3 length: 14 amino acids. Germline lookup yields CDR1 SGHDN and CDR2 FVKESK. CDR3 in DNA: TGTGCCAGCAGCGAAGGGGACAGAACAGATACGCAGTATTTT. Translation gives CASSEGDRTDTQYF.

The V gene is TRBV3-1, the J gene TRBJ2-1, with 10 bases matching TRBD2. The CDR3 has 15 residues. J lost 7 bases, V lost 4 bases, and 7 bases had no gene match. Germline V gene data show CDR1 as LGHDT and CDR2 as YNNKEL (reference sequence). The CDR3 loop is CASSLLAGLENEQFF. CDR3 coding DNA: TGTGCCAGCAGCCTACTAGCGGGACTTGAAAATGAGCAGTTCTTC.

The J gene is TRBJ2-3, the V gene TRBV29-1; 10 bases align to TRBD2. The V segment lost 6 bases and the J segment 1 base; nucleotides outside the gene matches: 4. Per the germline V gene, CDR1 is SQVTM and CDR2 is ANQGSEA. The CDR3 runs to 14 residues. The CDR3 is CSVLGLAGTDTQYF. The DNA for the CDR3 is TGCAGCGTCCTCGGACTAGCGGGCACAGATACGCAGTATTTT.